The clone carrying this T cell receptor (beta chain) was seen only once. The sample originates from a study of blood T cell repertoires in COVID-19. Across the whole study: Acute and convalescent COVID-19 specimens originated in the United States, Italy and Spain. PBMCs, B-cell-depleted T cells, or T cells provided the cDNA or gDNA that made up the material.

Per germline, CDR1 GTSNPN and CDR2 SVGIG (reference sequence). The CDR3 spans 16 residues. Deletions cut 0 bases from V and 3 bases from J, with 14 bases between. In the study's own analysis: It was from reference gene primer amplification that nucleated cell counts were estimated. This table comes from immunoSEQ multiplex PCR, and its TCRdb copy is limited to in-frame clones, with some not included. V and J calls and clone size are given by that table; D and trimming were obtained from the DNA. The sample records about 250,000 clones, 84% being singletons. The chain combines TRBV30 with TRBJ2-2, with D possibly TRBD1 on 5 matching bases. The TCR comes from a woman in her thirties or forties who had recovered from COVID-19. Sequencing used peripheral blood. The CDR3: CAWSVQWGKYTGELFF. Written as DNA, the CDR3 is TGTGCCTGGAGTGTACAGTGGGGCAAATACACCGGGGAGCTGTTTTTT.